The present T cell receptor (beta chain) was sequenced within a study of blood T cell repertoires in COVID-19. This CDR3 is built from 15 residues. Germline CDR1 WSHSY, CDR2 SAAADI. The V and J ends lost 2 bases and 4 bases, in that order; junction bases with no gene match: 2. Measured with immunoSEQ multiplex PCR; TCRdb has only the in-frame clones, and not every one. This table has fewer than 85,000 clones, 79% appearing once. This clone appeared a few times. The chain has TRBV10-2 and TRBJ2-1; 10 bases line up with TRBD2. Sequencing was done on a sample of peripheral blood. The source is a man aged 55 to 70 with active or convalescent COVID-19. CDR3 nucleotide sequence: TGCGCCAGCAGTGAGCTAGCGGGGGTGTACAATGAGCAGTTCTTC. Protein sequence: CASSELAGVYNEQFF.